The entry below describes one T cell receptor (beta chain). Its antigen is still unknown. The CDR3 spans 15 residues. The germline V gene has CDR1 SGHTS and CDR2 YDEGEE. The ends were cut back, 0 bases at V and 4 bases at J, with 13 bases in the middle. Clones were sequenced by immunoSEQ multiplex PCR, and TCRdb holds only the in-frame ones, with some missing. The sample consists of over 150,000 clones, just over 90% of them appearing once. This record comes from a study of T cell responses to AZD1222 COVID-19 vaccine. Study context: Investigators merged groups given second doses at roughly 4 or roughly 12 weeks.

Study-level findings and limits: Among vaccine-associated CD4 TCRs, coverage spanned spike, with dominance at 160-218 and 743-854.

The source material was peripheral blood, sampled on day 0 of AZD1222 vaccination. The gene calls are TRBV5-8 and TRBJ1-2, with D uncertain. The clonotype originates from an adult in good health. CDR3 sequence (DNA): TGTGCCAGCAGCTTGGATGAGGGCTTGAGCTATGGCTACACCTTC. The encoded protein is CASSLDEGLSYGYTF.